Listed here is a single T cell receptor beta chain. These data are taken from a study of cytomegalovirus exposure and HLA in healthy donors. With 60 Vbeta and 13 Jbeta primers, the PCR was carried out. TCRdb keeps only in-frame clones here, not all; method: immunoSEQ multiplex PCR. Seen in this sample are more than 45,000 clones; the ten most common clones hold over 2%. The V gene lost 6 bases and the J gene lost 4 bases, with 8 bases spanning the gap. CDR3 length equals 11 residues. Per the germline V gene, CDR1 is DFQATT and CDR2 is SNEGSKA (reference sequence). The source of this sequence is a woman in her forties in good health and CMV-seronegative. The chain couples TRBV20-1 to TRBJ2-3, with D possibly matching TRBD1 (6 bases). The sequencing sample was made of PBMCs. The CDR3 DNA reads TGCAGTGCCAGGGGCCCAGATACGCAGTATTTT. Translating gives CSARGPDTQYF.